This TCR beta chain derives from a study of blood T cells in healthy people across ages. Together with a sample-barcoded 5' primer, a J-beta primer mix was included in a second PCR lasting about 6 to 11 cycles. TCRdb ran MiXCR on the 5' RACE reads and lists one entry per CDR3 protein. The sample holds roughly 930,000 distinct CDR3 sequences, about 48% seen once. With regard to this clonotype: Its cognate antigen is unknown.

Broader study findings: It was the long-lived donors that had more naive CD4+ cells and higher diversity than aged donors. Estimated diversity, derived from one million T cells, was regarded as an underestimate.

The CDR3 runs to 16 residues. Trimming took 0 bases from V and 8 from J; bases not matched to a gene: 9. Germline V gene lookup returns CDR1 MGHDK and CDR2 SYGVNS. The draw of peripheral blood yielded about 10 milliliters from each donor. The authors isolated at least 6 million PBMCs per sample. Sequencing input: blood. This receptor was obtained from a man between 25 and 39 years old in good health. V gene TRBV25-1 combines with J gene TRBJ1-2, with 10 bases matching TRBD1. The CDR3 is CASSEYRETGGHGYTF. Written as DNA, the CDR3 is TGTGCCAGCAGTGAATATAGGGAGACAGGGGGCCACGGCTACACCTTC.